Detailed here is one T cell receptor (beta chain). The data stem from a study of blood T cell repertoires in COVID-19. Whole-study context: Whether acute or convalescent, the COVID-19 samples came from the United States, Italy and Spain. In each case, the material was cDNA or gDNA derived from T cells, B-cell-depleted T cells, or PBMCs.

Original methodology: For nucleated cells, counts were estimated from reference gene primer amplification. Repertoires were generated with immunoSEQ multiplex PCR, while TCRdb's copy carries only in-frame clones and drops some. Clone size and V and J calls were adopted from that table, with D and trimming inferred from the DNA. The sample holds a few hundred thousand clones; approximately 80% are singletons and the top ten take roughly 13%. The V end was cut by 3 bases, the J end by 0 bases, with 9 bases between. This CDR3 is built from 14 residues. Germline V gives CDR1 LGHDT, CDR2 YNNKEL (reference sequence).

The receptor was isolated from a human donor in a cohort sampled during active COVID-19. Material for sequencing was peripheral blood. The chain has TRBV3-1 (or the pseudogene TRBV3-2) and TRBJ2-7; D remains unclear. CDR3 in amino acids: CASSHISFSYEQYF. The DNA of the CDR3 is TGTGCCAGCAGCCATATATCCTTCTCCTACGAGCAGTACTTC.